A selection of T cell receptor beta chains follows, all from one sample in a study of blood T cell repertoires in COVID-19. Measured with immunoSEQ multiplex PCR; TCRdb has only the in-frame clones, and not every one. The sample has about 85,000 clones, 90% seen once; the top ten hold approximately 4%. The specimen was peripheral blood. These receptors were taken from a woman over 75 with active or convalescent COVID-19. Each CDR3 is given with its conserved first and last residue. The D gene is left open where the match is weak. Rows give clone size only sometimes, using once, few, many, or a class for an expanded clone.

>TRBD2|.|TRBJ2-3|TRBV7-2
CASGPLAGAIDTQYF
TGTGCCAGCGGGCCCCTAGCGGGAGCGATAGATACGCAGTATTTT
>.|few|TRBJ2-1|TRBV12-2
CASRPKASGSLRYNEQFF
TGTGCAAGTCGCCCCAAGGCTAGCGGGAGCCTGCGGTACAATGAGCAGTTCTTC
>TRBD1|.|TRBJ2-1|TRBV19
CASSPGQGGRQFF
TGTGCCAGTAGTCCAGGACAGGGGGGTCGACAGTTCTTC
>.|.|TRBJ1-5|TRBV5-1
CASSPDGGQPGHF
TGCGCCAGCAGCCCGGATGGTGGACAGCCCGGGCATTTT
>.|.|TRBJ1-1|TRBV27
CASSLGSLQAGTEAFF
TGTGCCAGCAGTTTAGGAAGTTTGCAGGCGGGCACTGAAGCTTTCTTT
>.|.|TRBJ1-5|TRBV24-1
CATSPSSLSNQPQHF
TGTGCCACCAGTCCTTCGAGCCTTAGCAATCAGCCCCAGCATTTT
>.|.|TRBJ1-2|TRBV6-2/TRBV6-3
CASSYGQLGYTF
TGTGCCAGCAGTTACGGACAGCTTGGCTACACCTTC
>TRBD2|.|TRBJ2-7|TRBV7-9
CASSSSGSSYEQYF
TGTGCCAGCAGCTCTAGCGGGAGTTCCTACGAGCAGTACTTC
>TRBD1|.|TRBJ2-2|TRBV25-1
CASSGTGVTGELFF
TGTGCCAGCAGTGGGACAGGGGTGACCGGGGAGCTGTTTTTT
>TRBD1|.|TRBJ1-1|TRBV6-1
CASREGTARLAFF
TGTGCCAGCAGAGAAGGGACAGCCCGCCTCGCTTTCTTT
>TRBD1|.|TRBJ1-1|TRBV5-4
CASSFTGVVNTEAFF
TGTGCCAGCAGCTTCACAGGGGTTGTAAACACTGAAGCTTTCTTT
>.|.|TRBJ2-5|TRBV14
CASSQTRGLETQYF
TGTGCCAGCAGCCAGACTAGAGGGTTAGAGACCCAGTACTTC
>.|.|TRBJ2-5|TRBV20-1
CSASSIRWAGLTETQYF
TGCAGTGCTAGTTCAATCAGGTGGGCAGGTTTGACAGAGACCCAGTACTTC
>.|few|TRBJ1-1|TRBV18
CASSPTGTGSEAFF
TGTGCCAGCTCACCCACAGGGACGGGATCTGAAGCTTTCTTT
>.|.|TRBJ1-5|TRBV19
CASSIDRGYQPQHF
TGTGCCAGTAGTATAGATAGGGGGTATCAGCCCCAGCATTTT
>.|.|TRBJ2-7|TRBV5-5
CASSRRSGLDIYEQYF
TGTGCCAGCAGCCGGAGGTCGGGACTGGATATTTACGAGCAGTACTTC
>TRBD1|.|TRBJ1-1|TRBV24-1
CATRKGTGGSNMNTEAFF
TGTGCCACCAGAAAGGGGACAGGGGGTTCGAACATGAACACTGAAGCTTTCTTT
>.|.|TRBJ1-1|TRBV11-3
CASSFSGSEAFF
TGTGCCAGCAGCTTCAGCGGGTCTGAAGCTTTCTTT
>TRBD1|.|TRBJ2-7|TRBV7-8
CASSLNDRGGEQYF
TGTGCCAGCAGCTTAAATGACAGGGGTGGAGAGCAGTACTTC
>TRBD1|once|TRBJ1-5|TRBV7-2
CASSRGTVSNQPQHF
TGTGCCAGCAGCCGGGGGACAGTCAGCAATCAGCCCCAGCATTTT
>.|.|TRBJ1-4|TRBV9
CASSPLEGNNEKLFF
TGTGCCAGCAGCCCCCTAGAAGGAAATAATGAAAAACTGTTTTTT
>.|.|TRBJ2-7|TRBV4-3
CASSQDWAVSSYEQYF
TGCGCCAGCAGCCAAGATTGGGCAGTAAGCTCCTACGAGCAGTACTTC
>.|.|TRBJ2-5|TRBV7-9
CASTYRGENSQETQYF
TGTGCCAGCACCTATCGGGGAGAGAACTCCCAAGAGACCCAGTACTTC
>TRBD1|.|TRBJ1-2|TRBV9
CASSVDRGPGYTF
TGTGCCAGCAGCGTGGACAGGGGGCCTGGCTACACCTTC
>TRBD2|.|TRBJ2-1|TRBV12-3/TRBV12-4
CASSFIAGAEQFF
TGTGCCAGCAGTTTCATAGCGGGAGCCGAGCAGTTCTTC
>.|.|TRBJ2-2|TRBV25-1
CASSEYRQAGELFF
TGTGCCAGCAGTGAATATCGGCAGGCCGGGGAGCTGTTTTTT
>.|.|TRBJ1-2|TRBV19
CASSPDRNYGYTF
TGTGCCAGTAGTCCCGACAGGAACTATGGCTACACCTTC
>.|.|TRBJ1-1|TRBV11-3
CASSLRSYTEAFF
TGTGCCAGCAGCTTAAGAAGCTACACTGAAGCTTTCTTT
>TRBD2|.|TRBJ2-7|TRBV5-1
CASSYGLAGPESYEQYF
TGCGCCAGCAGCTATGGACTAGCGGGGCCTGAGTCCTACGAGCAGTACTTC
>.|.|TRBJ2-7|TRBV27
CASSFIQGSGSYEQYF
TGTGCCAGCAGTTTCATCCAGGGTAGTGGGTCCTACGAGCAGTACTTC
>.|.|TRBJ1-2|TRBV11-2
CASSPLGGRDNYGYTF
TGTGCCAGCAGCCCCCTCGGCGGCAGGGATAACTATGGCTACACCTTC
>.|.|TRBJ2-2|TRBV29-1
CSVGPRNLAGELFF
TGCAGCGTTGGCCCGAGAAACTTAGCCGGGGAGCTGTTTTTT
>TRBD1|.|TRBJ2-7|TRBV5-1
CASSLTGVGGYEQYF
TGCGCCAGCAGCTTGACAGGGGTCGGCGGTTACGAGCAGTACTTC
>TRBD2|.|TRBJ2-3|TRBV5-4
CASSPRGGRAGDTQYF
TGTGCCAGCAGCCCGCGGGGCGGGAGGGCCGGAGATACGCAGTATTTT
>.|once|TRBJ2-5|TRBV28
CASSSLHTQETQYF
TGTGCCAGCAGTTCATTGCACACCCAAGAGACCCAGTACTTC
>.|.|TRBJ1-2|TRBV6-5
CASSFSRGGEGYTF
TGTGCCAGCAGTTTCTCGCGGGGGGGAGAAGGCTACACCTTC
>.|.|TRBJ2-7|TRBV28
CASSPGSSYEQYF
TGTGCCAGCAGCCCGGGATCGTCCTACGAGCAGTACTTC
>.|.|TRBJ2-1|TRBV5-4
CASSLMTGLVSDEQFF
TGTGCCAGCAGCTTGATGACGGGACTCGTGTCCGATGAGCAGTTCTTC
>.|.|TRBJ1-1|TRBV7-5
CARNNRGLGDTEAFF
TGTGCCAGAAACAACAGGGGGCTAGGAGACACTGAAGCTTTCTTT
>.|.|TRBJ2-2|TRBV9
CASSWDTSNTGELFF
TGTGCCAGCAGCTGGGACACATCGAACACCGGGGAGCTGTTTTTT
>TRBD2|.|TRBJ2-3|TRBV4-1
CASSQDLASGLSTDTQYF
TGCGCCAGCAGCCAAGACCTGGCTAGCGGGCTCAGCACAGATACGCAGTATTTT
>TRBD1|.|TRBJ1-3|TRBV28
CASSWDRGNTIYF
TGTGCCAGCAGTTGGGACAGGGGAAACACCATATATTTT
>.|.|TRBJ1-6|TRBV28
CASSSPGSPLHF
TGTGCCAGCAGCTCTCCGGGTTCACCCCTCCACTTT
>TRBD1|.|TRBJ1-4|TRBV29-1
CSVGDRYGEKLFF
TGCAGCGTGGGGGACAGATACGGTGAAAAACTGTTTTTT
>.|.|TRBJ1-1|TRBV30
CAWSVGGWGTEAFF
TGTGCCTGGAGTGTGGGGGGGTGGGGCACTGAAGCTTTCTTT
>.|.|TRBJ1-5|TRBV15
CATSRDREFVGSNQPQHF
TGTGCCACCAGCAGAGATAGGGAGTTTGTTGGATCAAATCAGCCCCAGCATTTT
>.|.|TRBJ1-4|TRBV11-3
CASSPAGGRTNEKLFF
TGTGCCAGCAGCCCAGCGGGGGGGCGGACTAATGAAAAACTGTTTTTT
>TRBD2|.|TRBJ2-2|TRBV25-1
CASSKVAGGAGELFF
TGTGCCAGCTCAAAGGTAGCGGGAGGTGCCGGGGAGCTGTTTTTT
>.|.|TRBJ1-1|TRBV19
CASSIDGPVEAFF
TGTGCCAGTAGTATAGATGGGCCGGTTGAAGCTTTCTTT
>TRBD2|.|TRBJ2-2|TRBV29-1
CSVVGGGSSTGELFF
TGCAGCGTTGTAGGCGGGGGGAGTAGCACCGGGGAGCTGTTTTTT
>.|.|TRBJ2-5|TRBV3-1/TRBV3-2
CASSLSFGSGGETQYF
TGTGCCAGCAGCCTAAGCTTCGGGAGTGGGGGAGAGACCCAGTACTTC
>.|.|TRBJ1-5|TRBV6-1
CASSEMSGDQPQHF
TGTGCCAGCAGTGAAATGTCCGGGGATCAGCCCCAGCATTTT
>TRBD2|.|TRBJ2-1|TRBV4-1
CASSFKGSSGSGYNEQFF
TGCGCCAGCAGCTTCAAAGGGTCGAGCGGGAGTGGCTACAATGAGCAGTTCTTC
>TRBD2|.|TRBJ2-5|TRBV29-1
CSAGTSGSSETQYF
TGCAGCGCGGGGACTAGCGGGAGTTCAGAGACCCAGTACTTC
>TRBD1|.|TRBJ1-2|TRBV2
CASRAGQGNYGYTF
TGTGCCAGCAGAGCGGGACAGGGGAACTATGGCTACACCTTC
>.|.|TRBJ2-3|TRBV6-2/TRBV6-3
CASSKQGTDTQYF
TGTGCCAGCAGTAAGCAGGGAACAGATACGCAGTATTTT
>TRBD2|.|TRBJ2-1|TRBV5-1
CASSTPGGRLAGGGSYNEQFF
TGCGCCAGCAGCACCCCCGGGGGGAGACTAGCGGGAGGTGGGTCCTACAATGAGCAGTTCTTC
>.|.|TRBJ2-6|TRBV27
CASSFFPRASGANVLTF
TGTGCCAGCAGTTTTTTCCCGAGGGCCTCTGGGGCCAACGTCCTGACTTTC